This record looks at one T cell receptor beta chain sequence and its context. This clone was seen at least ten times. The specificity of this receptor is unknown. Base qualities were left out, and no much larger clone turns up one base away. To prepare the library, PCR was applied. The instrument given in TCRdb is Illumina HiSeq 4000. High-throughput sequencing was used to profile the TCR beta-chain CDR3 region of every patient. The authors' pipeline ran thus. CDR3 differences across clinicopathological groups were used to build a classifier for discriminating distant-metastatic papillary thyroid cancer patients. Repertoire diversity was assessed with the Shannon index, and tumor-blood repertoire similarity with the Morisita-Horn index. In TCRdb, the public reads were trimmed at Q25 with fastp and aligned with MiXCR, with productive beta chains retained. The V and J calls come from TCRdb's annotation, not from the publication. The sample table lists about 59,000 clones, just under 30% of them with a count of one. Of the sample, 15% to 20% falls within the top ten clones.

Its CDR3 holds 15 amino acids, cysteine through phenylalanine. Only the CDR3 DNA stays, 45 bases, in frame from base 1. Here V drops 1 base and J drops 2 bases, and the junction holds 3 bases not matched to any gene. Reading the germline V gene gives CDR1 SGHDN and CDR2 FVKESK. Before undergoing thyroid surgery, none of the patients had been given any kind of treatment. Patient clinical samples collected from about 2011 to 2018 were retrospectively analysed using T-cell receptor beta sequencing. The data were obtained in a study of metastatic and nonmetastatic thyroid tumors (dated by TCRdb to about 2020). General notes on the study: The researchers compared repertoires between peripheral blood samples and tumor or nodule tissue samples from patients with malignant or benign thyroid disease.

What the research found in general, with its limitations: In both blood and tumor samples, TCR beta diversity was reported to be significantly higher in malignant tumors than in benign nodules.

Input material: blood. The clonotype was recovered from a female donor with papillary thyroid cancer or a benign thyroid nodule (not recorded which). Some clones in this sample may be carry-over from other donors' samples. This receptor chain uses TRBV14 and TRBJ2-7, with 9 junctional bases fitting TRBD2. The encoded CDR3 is CASSQVGGRAYEQYF. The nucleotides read TGTGCCAGCAGCCAAGTTGGCGGGAGGGCCTACGAGCAGTACTTC.